These 9 T cell receptor beta chains were sequenced from one sample in a study of sequential checkpoint blockade in melanoma. Stated treatment: randomized to nivolumab then ipilimumab (arm A) or the reverse (arm B). Sequencing used immunoSEQ multiplex PCR; TCRdb keeps in-frame clones, though not all of them. Of several thousand clones listed, 50% to 65% are singletons. The sample was CD8+ T cells sorted from blood (inferred from file names), taken from a patient given nivolumab and ipilimumab in sequence. The receptor source for this set is a human donor with melanoma.

Details on this clone: Other DNA sequences of this sample code for an identical CDR3. This chain joins TRBV9 and TRBJ2-2; 13 nucleotides line up with TRBD2. With 0 bases clipped from V and 1 base from J, the junction kept 0 bases outside the gene matches. This CDR3 contains 17 residues. Germline V gene lookup returns CDR1 SGDLS and CDR2 YYNGEE. CDR3 in amino acids: CASSVGLAGGNTGELFF. The CDR3 bases are TGTGCCAGCAGCGTAGGACTAGCGGGAGGGAACACCGGGGAGCTGTTTTTT.

In DNA, the CDR3 is TGTGCCAGCAGAGTAGCGGGAGCAGCGTCCTACAATGAGCAGTTCTTC. Amino acids: CASRVAGAASYNEQFF. The chain couples TRBV28 to TRBJ2-1, with 9 nucleotides matching TRBD2. Losses at the gene ends were 6 bases for V and 1 base for J; bases not matched to a gene: 7. Germline V CDR1 and CDR2: MDHEN, SYDVKM. The CDR3 contains 16 residues.

The V call is TRBV19, the J call TRBJ2-2; D unresolved. The CDR3 is 11 residues long. Per germline, CDR1 LNHDA and CDR2 SQIVND (reference sequence). The ends were cut back, 9 bases at V and 5 bases at J, with 7 bases in the middle. This CDR3 is CASTRTGELFF. The CDR3 DNA reads TGTGCCAGCACCAGGACCGGGGAGCTGTTTTTT. Filled out from reference TRBV19 and TRBJ2-2, the complete variable domain reads DGGITQSPKYLFRKEGQNVTLSCEQNLNHDAMYWYRQDPGQGLRLIYYSQIVNDFQKGDIAEGYSVSREKKESFPLTVTSAQKNPTAFYLCASTRTGELFFGEGSRLTVL.

A word on this clone: At one end the junction does not follow the germline gene, possibly because of a read error. The V gene is TRBV7-2, the J gene TRBJ2-5, with 12 bases identical to TRBD2. This CDR3 has 18 residues. Germline V gene data show CDR1 as SGHTA and CDR2 as FQGNSA. This CDR3 reads CASSQDLAGGLLEETQYF. The CDR3, as DNA: TGCGCCAGCAGCCAAGATCTAGCGGGAGGGCTCTTAGAAGAGACCCAGTACTTC.

The V and J genes are TRBV10-3 and TRBJ2-6, with D unclear. Trimming removed 0 bases at V and 4 bases at J, with 7 bases between. Germline CDR1 and CDR2: ENHRY and SYGVKD. The CDR3 consists of 15 residues. The CDR3 is CAISESESGANVLTF. DNA for the CDR3: TGTGCCATCAGTGAGTCTGAGTCAGGGGCCAACGTCCTGACTTTC.

The V and J genes are TRBV7-2 and TRBJ2-5; TRBD2 matches at 7 bases. V lost 4 bases and J lost 2; bases outside the gene matches: 13. CDR3 length: 17 amino acids. Looked up from germline, CDR1 is SGHTA and CDR2 is FQGNSA. CDR3 nucleotide sequence: TGTGCCAGCAGCTCCCTCGCGGGAGTTCGGGGGCAAGAGACCCAGTACTTC. Protein sequence: CASSSLAGVRGQETQYF.

The chain links TRBV9 to TRBJ1-5; 8 bases map to TRBD1. The CDR3 loop spans 15 amino acids. Germline loops: CDR1 SGDLS, CDR2 YYNGEE. V was pared by 5 bases and J by 6 bases, with 10 bases of the junction left unmatched. The CDR3 sequence: CASSGGQGAGQPQHF. DNA for the CDR3: TGTGCCAGCAGTGGAGGACAGGGTGCAGGTCAGCCCCAGCATTTT.

The rearrangement uses TRBV2 and TRBJ1-5; D unclear. The CDR3 length is 16 residues. From germline, CDR1 is SNHLY and CDR2 FYNNEI. V was pared by 2 bases and J by 0 bases, with 11 bases between. The CDR3 DNA reads as TGTGCCAGCAGTGAAAGAGGTCTTTATAGCAATCAGCCCCAGCATTTT. Protein: CASSERGLYSNQPQHF.

CDR3 region: CASSHSAGADTDTQYF. The CDR3 DNA follows: TGTGCCAGCAGTCACTCAGCGGGAGCCGACACAGATACGCAGTATTTT. The genes are TRBV28 and TRBJ2-3; TRBD2 aligns across 8 bases. CDR1 is MDHEN and CDR2 is SYDVKM in the germline V gene. The CDR3 consists of 16 residues. V gave up 5 bases and J gave up 2 bases; unmatched junction bases: 9.